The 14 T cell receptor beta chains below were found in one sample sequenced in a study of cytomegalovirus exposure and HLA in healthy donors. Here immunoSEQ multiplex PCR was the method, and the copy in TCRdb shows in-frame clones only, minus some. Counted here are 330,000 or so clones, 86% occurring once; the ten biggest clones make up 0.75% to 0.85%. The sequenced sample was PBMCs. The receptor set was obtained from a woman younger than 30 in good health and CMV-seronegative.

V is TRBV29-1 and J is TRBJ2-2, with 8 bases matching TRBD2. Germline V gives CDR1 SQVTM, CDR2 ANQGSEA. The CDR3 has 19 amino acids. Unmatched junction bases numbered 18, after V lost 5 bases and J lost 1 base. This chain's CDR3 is CSVRGIGTGTRKNTGELFF. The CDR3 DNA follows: TGCAGCGTTCGAGGAATCGGGACCGGGACTAGAAAGAACACCGGGGAGCTGTTTTTT.

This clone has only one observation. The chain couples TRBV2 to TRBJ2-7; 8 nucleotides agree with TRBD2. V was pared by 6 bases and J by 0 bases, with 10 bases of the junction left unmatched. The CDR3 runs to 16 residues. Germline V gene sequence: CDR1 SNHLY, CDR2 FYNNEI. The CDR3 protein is CASSGLSSGTSYEQYF. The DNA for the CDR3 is TGTGCCAGCAGCGGTTTGAGTAGCGGGACCTCCTACGAGCAGTACTTC.

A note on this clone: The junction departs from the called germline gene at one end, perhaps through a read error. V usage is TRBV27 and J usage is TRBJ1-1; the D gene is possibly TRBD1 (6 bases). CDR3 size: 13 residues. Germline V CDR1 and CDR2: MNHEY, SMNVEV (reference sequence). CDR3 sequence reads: CASSPNMDSSFLF. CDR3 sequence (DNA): TGTGCCAGCAGTCCTAACATGGACAGTTCTTTTCTCTTT.

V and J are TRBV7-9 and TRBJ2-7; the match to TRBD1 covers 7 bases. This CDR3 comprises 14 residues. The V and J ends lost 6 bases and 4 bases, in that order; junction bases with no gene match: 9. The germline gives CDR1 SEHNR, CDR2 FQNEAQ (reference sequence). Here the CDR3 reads CASSQKSDRYEQYF. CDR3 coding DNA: TGTGCCAGCAGTCAAAAATCGGACAGGTACGAGCAGTACTTC.

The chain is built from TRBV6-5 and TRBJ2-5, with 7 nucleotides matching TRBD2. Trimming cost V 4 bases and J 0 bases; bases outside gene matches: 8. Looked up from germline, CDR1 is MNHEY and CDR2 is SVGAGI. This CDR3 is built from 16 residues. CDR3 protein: CASSSMRGSYQETQYF. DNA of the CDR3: TGTGCCAGCAGTTCCATGCGGGGGTCGTACCAAGAGACCCAGTACTTC.

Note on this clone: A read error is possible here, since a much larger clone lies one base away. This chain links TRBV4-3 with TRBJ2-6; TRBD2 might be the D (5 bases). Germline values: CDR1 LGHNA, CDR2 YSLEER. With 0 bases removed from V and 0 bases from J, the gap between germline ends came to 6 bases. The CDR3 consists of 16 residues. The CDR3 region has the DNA TGCGCCAGCAGCCAAGATCGGGGCTCTGGGGCCAACGTCCTGACTTTC. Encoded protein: CASSQDRGSGANVLTF.

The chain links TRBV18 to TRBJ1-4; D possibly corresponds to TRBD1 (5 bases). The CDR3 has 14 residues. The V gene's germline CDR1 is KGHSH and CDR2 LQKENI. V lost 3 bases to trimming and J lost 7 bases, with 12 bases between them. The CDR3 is CASSPGAEAEKLFF. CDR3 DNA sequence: TGTGCCAGCTCACCTGGGGCTGAGGCTGAAAAACTGTTTTTT. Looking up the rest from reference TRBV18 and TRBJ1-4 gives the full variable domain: NAGVMQNPRHLVRRRGQEARLRCSPMKGHSHVYWYRQLPEEGLKFMVYLQKENIIDESGMPKERFSAEFPKEGPSILRIQQVVRGDSAAYFCASSPGAEAEKLFFGSGTQLSVL.

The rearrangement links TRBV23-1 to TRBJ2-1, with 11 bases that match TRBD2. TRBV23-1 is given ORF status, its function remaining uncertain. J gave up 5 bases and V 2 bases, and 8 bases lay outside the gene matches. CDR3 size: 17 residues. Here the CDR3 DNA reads TGCGCCAGCAGTCAAAACCATAGCGGGAGGGACCACAATGAGCAGTTCTTC. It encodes CASSQNHSGRDHNEQFF.

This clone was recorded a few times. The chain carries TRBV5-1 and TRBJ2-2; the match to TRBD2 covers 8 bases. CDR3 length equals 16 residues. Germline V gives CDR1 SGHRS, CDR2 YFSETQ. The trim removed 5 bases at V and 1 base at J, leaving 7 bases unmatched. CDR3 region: CASSITSGENTGELFF. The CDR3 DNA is TGCGCCAGCAGTATAACTAGCGGAGAGAACACCGGGGAGCTGTTTTTT. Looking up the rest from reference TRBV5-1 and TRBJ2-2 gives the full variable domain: KAGVTQTPRYLIKTRGQQVTLSCSPISGHRSVSWYQQTPGQGLQFLFEYFSETQRNKGNFPGRFSGRQFSNSRSEMNVSTLELGDSALYLCASSITSGENTGELFFGEGSRLTVL.

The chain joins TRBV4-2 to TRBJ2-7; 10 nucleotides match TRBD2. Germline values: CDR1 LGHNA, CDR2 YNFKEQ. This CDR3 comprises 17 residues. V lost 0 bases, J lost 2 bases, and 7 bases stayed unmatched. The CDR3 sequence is CASSQDLASGSTYEQYF. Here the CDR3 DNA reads TGTGCCAGCAGCCAAGATTTGGCTAGCGGGAGTACCTACGAGCAGTACTTC.

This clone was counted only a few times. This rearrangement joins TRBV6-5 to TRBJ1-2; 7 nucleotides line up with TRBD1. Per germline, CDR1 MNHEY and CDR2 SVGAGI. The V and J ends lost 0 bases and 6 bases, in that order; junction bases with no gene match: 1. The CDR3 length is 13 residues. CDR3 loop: CASSYSRGDGYTF. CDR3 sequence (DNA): TGTGCCAGCAGTTACTCCAGGGGGGATGGCTACACCTTC.

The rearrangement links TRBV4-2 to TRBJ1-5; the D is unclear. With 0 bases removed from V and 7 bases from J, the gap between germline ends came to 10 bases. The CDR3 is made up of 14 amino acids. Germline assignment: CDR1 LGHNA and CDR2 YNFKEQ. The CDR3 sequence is CASSQESGGQPQHF. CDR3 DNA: TGTGCCAGCAGCCAAGAGTCCGGCGGACAGCCCCAGCATTTT.

CDR3 bases: TGTGCCAGCAGCTCCGGGACTATGCGATCAGATACGCAGTATTTT. This translates into CASSSGTMRSDTQYF. The J gene is TRBJ2-3, the V gene TRBV7-8; TRBD2 matches 7 bases. Trimming cost V 4 bases and J 4 bases; bases outside gene matches: 8. Germline V gene sequence: CDR1 SGHVS, CDR2 FQNEAQ. The CDR3 has 15 residues.

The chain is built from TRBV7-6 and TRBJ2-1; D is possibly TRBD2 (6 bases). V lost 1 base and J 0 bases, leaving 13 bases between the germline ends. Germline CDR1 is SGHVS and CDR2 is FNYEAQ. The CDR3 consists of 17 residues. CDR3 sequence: CASSLGPSGSSYNEQFF. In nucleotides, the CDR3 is TGTGCCAGCAGCTTAGGGCCCTCCGGGAGCTCCTACAATGAGCAGTTCTTC.